Detailed here is one TCR beta chain. What it binds is not known. V was cut by 5 bases and J by 8 bases, with 12 bases left in between. Germline V gives CDR1 DFQATT, CDR2 SNEGSKA (reference sequence). This CDR3 has 11 residues. This sample is part of a study of cytomegalovirus exposure and HLA in healthy donors. PCR primers comprised 60 Vbeta and 13 Jbeta primers. Libraries were prepared by immunoSEQ multiplex PCR; TCRdb keeps only in-frame clonotypes and omits some of them. This table has fewer than 150,000 clones, 70% to 80% appearing once. Regarding the study as a whole: In a later analysis, parvovirus B19, influenza, CMV and Epstein-Barr virus appeared linked to several top co-occurrence clusters. There were some public TCRs occurring in many donors, but most TCR sequences were rare. An analysis was carried out later, and it reportedly showed fewer N-insertions in an Asian-associated ancestry cluster than the approximately 610-donor mean. Fewer than 200 TCR beta chains were listed as cytomegalovirus-associated.

Sample: PBMCs. The receptor was derived from a middle-aged man in good health and CMV-seropositive. The genes are TRBV20-1 and TRBJ1-1; TRBD1 might be the D (5 bases). The CDR3 region is CSARGEGEAFF. DNA of the CDR3: TGCAGTGCTCGGGGGGAAGGGGAAGCTTTCTTT.